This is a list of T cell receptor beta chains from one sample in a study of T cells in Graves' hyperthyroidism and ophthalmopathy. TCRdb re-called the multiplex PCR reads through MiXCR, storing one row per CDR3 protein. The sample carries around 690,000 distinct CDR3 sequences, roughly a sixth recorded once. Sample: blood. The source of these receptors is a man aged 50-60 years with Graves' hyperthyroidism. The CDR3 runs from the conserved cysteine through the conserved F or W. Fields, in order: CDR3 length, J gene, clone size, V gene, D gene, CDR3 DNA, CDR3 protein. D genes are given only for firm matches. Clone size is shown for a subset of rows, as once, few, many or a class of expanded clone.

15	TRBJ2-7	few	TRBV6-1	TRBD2	TGTGCCAGCAGAAACAGAGCGGGAGGTTCCTACGAGCAGTACTTC	CASRNRAGGSYEQYF
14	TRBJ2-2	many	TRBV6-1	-	TGTGCCAGCACCAACAGGAGGGACACCGGGGAGCTGTTTTTT	CASTNRRDTGELFF
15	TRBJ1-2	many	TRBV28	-	TGTGCCAGCAGTACTCGGGACACTCTGGGGGGAGGCTACACCTTC	CASSTRDTLGGGYTF
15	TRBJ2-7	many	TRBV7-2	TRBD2	TGTGCCAGCAGCAAGAGACTAGCGGGAGAATACGAGCAGTACTTC	CASSKRLAGEYEQYF
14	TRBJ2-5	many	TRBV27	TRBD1	TGTGCCAGCACTCGGACAGGGAGGTTCGAGACCCAGTACTTC	CASTRTGRFETQYF
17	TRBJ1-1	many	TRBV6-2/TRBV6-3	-	TGTGCCAGCAGTTACGCGAAAATGGACTCCCCATCGCCTGAAGCTTTCTTT	CASSYAKMDSPSPEAFF
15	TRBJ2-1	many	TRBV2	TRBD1	TGTGCCAGCAGTGGGGGACAGGGGGCTATTCATGAGCAGTTCTTC	CASSGGQGAIHEQFF
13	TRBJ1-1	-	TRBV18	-	TGTGCCAGCTCAGTTCAGGGAGGGACTGAAGCTTTCTTT	CASSVQGGTEAFF
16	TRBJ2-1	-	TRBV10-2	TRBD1	TGCGCCAGCAGTGAGGACAGGGGGGAGGGCCGCAATGAGCAGTTCTTC	CASSEDRGEGRNEQFF
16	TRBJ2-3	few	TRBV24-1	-	TGTGCCACCAGTGGCTGGAGCAGTTGGAGCACAGATACGCAGTATTTT	CATSGWSSWSTDTQYF
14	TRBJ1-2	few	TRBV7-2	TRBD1	TGTGCCAGCAGCTTAAGGGGGGACAGGGAGGGCTACACCTTC	CASSLRGDREGYTF
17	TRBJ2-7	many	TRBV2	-	TGTGCCAGCAGTGATTTACCTAGACTATCTCAATTCTACGAGCAGTACTTC	CASSDLPRLSQFYEQYF
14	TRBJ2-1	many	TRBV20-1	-	TGCAGTGCTAGGGGTGGGAAGGGGTACAATGAGCAGTTCTTC	CSARGGKGYNEQFF
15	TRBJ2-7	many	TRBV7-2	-	TGTGCCAGCAGCTTAAGCTGGACGCTCTCCTACGAGCAGTACTTC	CASSLSWTLSYEQYF
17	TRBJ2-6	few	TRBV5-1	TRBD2	TGCGCCAGCAGCCTTCCCAGCGGGGGCTCTGGGGCCAACGTCCTGACTTTC	CASSLPSGGSGANVLTF
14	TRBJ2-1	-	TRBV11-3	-	TGTGCCAGCAGCTCATCGGATGGCCACAATGAGCAGTTCTTC	CASSSSDGHNEQFF
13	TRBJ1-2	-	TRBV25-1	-	TGTGCCAGCAGTGAGTGGGCCCAAGGTGGCTACACCTTC	CASSEWAQGGYTF
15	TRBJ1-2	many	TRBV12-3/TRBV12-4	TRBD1	TGTGCCAGCAGTTTAGGGGGACAGGGGGCCTATGGCTACACCTTC	CASSLGGQGAYGYTF
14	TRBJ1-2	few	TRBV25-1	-	TGTGCCAGCAGTGAAAGTTGGAGGGGCGAAGGCTACACCTTC	CASSESWRGEGYTF
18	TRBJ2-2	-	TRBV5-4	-	TGTGCCAGCAGCGGGGACAGAAAAACCTCCTCGAACACCGGGGGGCTGTTTTTT	CASSGDRKTSSNTGGLFF
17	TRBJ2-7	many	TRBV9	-	TGTGCCAGCAGCGTAGGAGATCGGACGGGAAGGGTTGGCGAGCAGTACTTC	CASSVGDRTGRVGEQYF
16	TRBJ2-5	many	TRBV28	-	TGTGCCAGCAGTTTCGGGAGTACAGGCCGTGCGTTGACCCAGTACTTC	CASSFGSTGRALTQYF
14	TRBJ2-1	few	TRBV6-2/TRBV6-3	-	TGTGCCAGCAGTTACAATGGCAGATACAATGAGCAGTTCTTC	CASSYNGRYNEQFF
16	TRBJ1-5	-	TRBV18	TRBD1	TGTGCCAGCTCACAAGGACAGGTAGCCAACGCTCAGCCCCAGCATTTT	CASSQGQVANAQPQHF
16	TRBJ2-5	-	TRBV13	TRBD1	TGTGCCAGCAGCTGGGGTCAAACAGGGGGCCAAGAGACCCAGTACTTC	CASSWGQTGGQETQYF
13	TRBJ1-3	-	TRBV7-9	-	TGTGCCAGCAGCTTAGATAGAGGAAACACCATATATTTT	CASSLDRGNTIYF
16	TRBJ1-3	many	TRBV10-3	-	TGTGCCATCAACAGTGGGGAGATCTTCTCTGGAAACACCATATATTTT	CAINSGEIFSGNTIYF
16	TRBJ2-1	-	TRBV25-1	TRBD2	TGTGCCAGCAGTGAAGGGACTAGCCGATCCTACAATGAGCAGTTCTTC	CASSEGTSRSYNEQFF
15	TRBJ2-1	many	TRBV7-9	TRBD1	TGTGCCAGCAGCCAAGCAGGGGGCTCCTACAATGAGCAGTTCTTC	CASSQAGGSYNEQFF
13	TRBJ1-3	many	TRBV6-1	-	TGTGCCAGCAGGGCGAGCTCTGGAAACACCATATATTTT	CASRASSGNTIYF
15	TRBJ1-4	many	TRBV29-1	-	TGCAGCGTTGGAGAAAGGGGGACAACTAATGAAAAACTGTTTTTT	CSVGERGTTNEKLFF
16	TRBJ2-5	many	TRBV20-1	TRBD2	TGCAGTGCTCGCCCCGGACTAGCGGGAGGGCGAGAGACCCAGTACTTC	CSARPGLAGGRETQYF
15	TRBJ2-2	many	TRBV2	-	TGTGCCAGCAGTGACGGGGGAGTCGGTACCGGGGAGCTGTTTTTT	CASSDGGVGTGELFF
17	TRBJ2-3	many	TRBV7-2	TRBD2	TGTGCCAGCAGCTTAGACGTACTAGCGGATAGCACAGATACGCAGTATTTT	CASSLDVLADSTDTQYF
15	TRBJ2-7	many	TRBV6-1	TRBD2	TGTGCCAGCACCCCCCCATCTTGGGAGGGACACGAGCAGTACTTC	CASTPPSWEGHEQYF